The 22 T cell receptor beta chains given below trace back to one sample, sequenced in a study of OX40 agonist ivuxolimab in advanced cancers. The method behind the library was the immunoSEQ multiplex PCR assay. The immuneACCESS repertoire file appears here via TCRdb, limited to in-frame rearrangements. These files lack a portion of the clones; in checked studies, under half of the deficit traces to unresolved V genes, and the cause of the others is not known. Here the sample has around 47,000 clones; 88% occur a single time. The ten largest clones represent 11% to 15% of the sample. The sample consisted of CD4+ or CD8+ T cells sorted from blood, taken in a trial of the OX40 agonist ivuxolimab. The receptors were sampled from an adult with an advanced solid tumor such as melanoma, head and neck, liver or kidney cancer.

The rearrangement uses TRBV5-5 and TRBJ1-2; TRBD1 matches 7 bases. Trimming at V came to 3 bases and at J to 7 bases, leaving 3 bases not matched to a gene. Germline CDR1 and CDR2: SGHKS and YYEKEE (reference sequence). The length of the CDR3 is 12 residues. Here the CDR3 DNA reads TGTGCCAGCAGCTACAGGGGCGGTGGCTACACCTTC. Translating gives CASSYRGGGYTF.

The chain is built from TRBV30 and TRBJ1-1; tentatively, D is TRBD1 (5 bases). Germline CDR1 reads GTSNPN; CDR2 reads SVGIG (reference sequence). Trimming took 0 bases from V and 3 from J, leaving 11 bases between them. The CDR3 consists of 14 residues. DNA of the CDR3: TGTGCCTGGAGTGTAACAGGCGGATACACTGAAGCTTTCTTT. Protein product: CAWSVTGGYTEAFF.

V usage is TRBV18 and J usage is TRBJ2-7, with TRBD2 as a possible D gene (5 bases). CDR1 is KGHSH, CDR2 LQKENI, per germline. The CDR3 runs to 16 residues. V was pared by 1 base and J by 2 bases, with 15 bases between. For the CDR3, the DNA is TGTGCCAGCTCACCACATTCAGAGGGAAGTCCCTACGAGCAGTACTTC. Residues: CASSPHSEGSPYEQYF.

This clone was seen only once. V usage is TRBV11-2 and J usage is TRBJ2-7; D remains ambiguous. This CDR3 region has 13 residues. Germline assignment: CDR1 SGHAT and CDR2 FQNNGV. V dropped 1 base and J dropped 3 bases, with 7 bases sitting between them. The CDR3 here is CASSLGPHYEQYF. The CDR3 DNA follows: TGTGCCAGCAGCTTAGGCCCCCACTACGAGCAGTACTTC.

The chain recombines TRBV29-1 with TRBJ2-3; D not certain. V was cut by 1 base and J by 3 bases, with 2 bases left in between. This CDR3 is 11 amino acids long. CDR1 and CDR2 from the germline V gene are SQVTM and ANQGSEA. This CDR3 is CSVEGTDTQYF. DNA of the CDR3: TGCAGCGTTGAAGGTACAGATACGCAGTATTTT.

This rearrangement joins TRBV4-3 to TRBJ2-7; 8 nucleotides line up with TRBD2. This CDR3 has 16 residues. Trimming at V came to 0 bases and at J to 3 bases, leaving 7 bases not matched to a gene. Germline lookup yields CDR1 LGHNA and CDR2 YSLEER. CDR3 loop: CASSQDVGSGGYEQYF. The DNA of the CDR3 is TGCGCCAGCAGCCAAGATGTCGGGAGCGGGGGCTACGAGCAGTACTTC.

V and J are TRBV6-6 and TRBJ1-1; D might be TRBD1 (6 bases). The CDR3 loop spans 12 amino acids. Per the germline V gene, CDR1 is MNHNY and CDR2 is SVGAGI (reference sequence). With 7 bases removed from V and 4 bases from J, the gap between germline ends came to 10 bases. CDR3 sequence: CASNRGLTEAFF. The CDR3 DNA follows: TGTGCCAGCAACCGGGGGCTCACTGAAGCTTTCTTT.

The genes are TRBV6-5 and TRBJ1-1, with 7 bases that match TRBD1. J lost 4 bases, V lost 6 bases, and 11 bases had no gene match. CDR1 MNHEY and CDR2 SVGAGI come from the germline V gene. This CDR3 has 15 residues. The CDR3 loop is CASSQSPTGPTEAFF. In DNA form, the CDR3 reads TGTGCCAGCAGCCAATCCCCGACAGGGCCCACTGAAGCTTTCTTT.

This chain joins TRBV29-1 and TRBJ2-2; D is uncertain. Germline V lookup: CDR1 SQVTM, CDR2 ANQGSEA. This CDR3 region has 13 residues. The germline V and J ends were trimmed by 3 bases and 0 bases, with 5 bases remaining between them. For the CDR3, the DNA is TGCAGCGTTGATTTTTCGAACACCGGGGAGCTGTTTTTT. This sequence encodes CSVDFSNTGELFF.

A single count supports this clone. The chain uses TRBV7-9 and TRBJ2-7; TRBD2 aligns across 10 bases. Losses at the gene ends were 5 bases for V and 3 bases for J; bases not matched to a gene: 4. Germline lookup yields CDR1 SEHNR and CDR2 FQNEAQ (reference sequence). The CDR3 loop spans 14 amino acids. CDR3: CASSGGLAVYEQYF. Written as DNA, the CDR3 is TGTGCCAGCAGCGGCGGACTAGCGGTCTACGAGCAGTACTTC.

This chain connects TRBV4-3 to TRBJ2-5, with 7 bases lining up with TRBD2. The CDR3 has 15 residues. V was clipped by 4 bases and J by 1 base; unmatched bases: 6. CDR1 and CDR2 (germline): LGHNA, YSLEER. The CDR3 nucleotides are TGCGCCAGCAGCCCCGGGGGGAGTGGCCAAGAGACCCAGTACTTC. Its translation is CASSPGGSGQETQYF.

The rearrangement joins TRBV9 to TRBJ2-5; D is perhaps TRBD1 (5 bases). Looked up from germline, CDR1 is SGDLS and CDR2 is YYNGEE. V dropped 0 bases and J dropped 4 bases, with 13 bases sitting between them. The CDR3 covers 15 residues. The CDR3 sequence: CASSVVGASRETQYF. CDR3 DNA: TGTGCCAGCAGCGTAGTTGGGGCGTCTCGAGAGACCCAGTACTTC.

The CDR3 bases are TGTGCCAGCAGACCCGGGAGGGCTTCGATTTTCCAAGAGACCCAGTACTTC. Translation: CASRPGRASIFQETQYF. The V gene is TRBV7-9, the J gene TRBJ2-5, with 8 bases fitting TRBD2. Germline CDR1 reads SEHNR; CDR2 reads FQNEAQ (reference sequence). After removal of 6 bases from V and 1 base from J, the junction contained 13 bases not matched to a gene. The CDR3 loop spans 17 amino acids.

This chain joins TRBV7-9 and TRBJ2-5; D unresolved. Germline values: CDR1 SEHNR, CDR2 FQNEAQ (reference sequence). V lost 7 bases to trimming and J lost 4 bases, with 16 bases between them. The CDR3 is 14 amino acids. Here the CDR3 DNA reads TGTGCCAGCAACAGTGTAAGATGGGGAGAGACCCAGTACTTC. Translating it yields CASNSVRWGETQYF.

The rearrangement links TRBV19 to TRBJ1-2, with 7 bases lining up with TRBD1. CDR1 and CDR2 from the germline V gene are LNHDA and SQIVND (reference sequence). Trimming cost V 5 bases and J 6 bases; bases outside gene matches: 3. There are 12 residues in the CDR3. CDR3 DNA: TGTGCCAGTAGTCTCGACAGGGATGGCTACACCTTC. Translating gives CASSLDRDGYTF.

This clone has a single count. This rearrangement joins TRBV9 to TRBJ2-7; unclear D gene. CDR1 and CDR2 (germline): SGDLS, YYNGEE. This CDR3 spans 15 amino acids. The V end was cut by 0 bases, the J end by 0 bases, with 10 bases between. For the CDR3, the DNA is TGTGCCAGCAGCGTAGGGGTAGCAATCTCCTACGAGCAGTACTTC. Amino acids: CASSVGVAISYEQYF.

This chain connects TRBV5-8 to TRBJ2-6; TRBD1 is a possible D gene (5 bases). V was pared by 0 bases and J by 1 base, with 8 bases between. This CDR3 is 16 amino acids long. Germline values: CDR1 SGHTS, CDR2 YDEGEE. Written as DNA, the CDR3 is TGTGCCAGCAGCTTGGCCGACAGATCTGGGGCCAACGTCCTGACTTTC. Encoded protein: CASSLADRSGANVLTF.

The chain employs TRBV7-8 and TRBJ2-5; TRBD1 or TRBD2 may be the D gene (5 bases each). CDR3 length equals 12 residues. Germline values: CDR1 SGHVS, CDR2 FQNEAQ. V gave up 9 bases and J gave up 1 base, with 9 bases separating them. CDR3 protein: CASSGTQETQYF. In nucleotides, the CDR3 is TGTGCCAGTTCCGGGACCCAAGAGACCCAGTACTTC.

CDR3 coding DNA: TGTGCCAGCAGTTCCGGGACAAACTACGAGCAGTACTTC. It specifies CASSSGTNYEQYF. The chain has TRBV2 and TRBJ2-5; D possibly corresponds to TRBD1 (6 bases). With the DNA end fitting TRBJ2-7 better, the J assignment may be wrong. Germline CDR1 is SNHLY and CDR2 is FYNNEI. CDR3 length: 13 amino acids.

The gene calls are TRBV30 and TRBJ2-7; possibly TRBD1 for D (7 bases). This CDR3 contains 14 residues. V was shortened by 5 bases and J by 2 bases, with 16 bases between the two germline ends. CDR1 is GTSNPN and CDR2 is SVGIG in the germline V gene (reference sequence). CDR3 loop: CAWGTGTVPYEQYF. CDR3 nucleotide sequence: TGTGCCTGGGGGACTGGGACAGTTCCCTACGAGCAGTACTTC.

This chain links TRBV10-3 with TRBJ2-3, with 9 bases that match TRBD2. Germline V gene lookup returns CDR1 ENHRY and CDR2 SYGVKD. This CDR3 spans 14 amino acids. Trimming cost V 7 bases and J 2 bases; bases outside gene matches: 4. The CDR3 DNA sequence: TGTGCCATCACAGCGGGGGGCCTCACAGATACGCAGTATTTT. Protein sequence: CAITAGGLTDTQYF.

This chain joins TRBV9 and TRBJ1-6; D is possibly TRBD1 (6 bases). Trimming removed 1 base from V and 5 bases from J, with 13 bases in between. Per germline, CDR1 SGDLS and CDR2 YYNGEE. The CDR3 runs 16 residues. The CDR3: CASSVQANRDNSPLHF. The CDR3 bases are TGTGCCAGCAGCGTACAGGCCAACAGGGATAATTCACCCCTCCACTTT.